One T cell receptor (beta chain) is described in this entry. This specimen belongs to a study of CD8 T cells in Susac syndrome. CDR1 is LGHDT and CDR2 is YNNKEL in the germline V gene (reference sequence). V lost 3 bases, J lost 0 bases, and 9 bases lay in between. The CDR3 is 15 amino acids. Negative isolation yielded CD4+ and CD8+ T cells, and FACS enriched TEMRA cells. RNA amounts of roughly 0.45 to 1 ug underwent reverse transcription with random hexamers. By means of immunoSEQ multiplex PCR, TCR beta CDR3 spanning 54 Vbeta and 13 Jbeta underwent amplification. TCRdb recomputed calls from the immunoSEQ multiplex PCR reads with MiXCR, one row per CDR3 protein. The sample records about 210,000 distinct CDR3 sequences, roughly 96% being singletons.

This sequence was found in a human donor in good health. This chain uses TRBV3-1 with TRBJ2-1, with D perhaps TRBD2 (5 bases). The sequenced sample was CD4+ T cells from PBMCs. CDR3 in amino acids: CASSQDTSSYNEQFF. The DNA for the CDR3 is TGTGCCAGCAGCCAGGATACTAGCTCCTACAATGAGCAGTTCTTC.